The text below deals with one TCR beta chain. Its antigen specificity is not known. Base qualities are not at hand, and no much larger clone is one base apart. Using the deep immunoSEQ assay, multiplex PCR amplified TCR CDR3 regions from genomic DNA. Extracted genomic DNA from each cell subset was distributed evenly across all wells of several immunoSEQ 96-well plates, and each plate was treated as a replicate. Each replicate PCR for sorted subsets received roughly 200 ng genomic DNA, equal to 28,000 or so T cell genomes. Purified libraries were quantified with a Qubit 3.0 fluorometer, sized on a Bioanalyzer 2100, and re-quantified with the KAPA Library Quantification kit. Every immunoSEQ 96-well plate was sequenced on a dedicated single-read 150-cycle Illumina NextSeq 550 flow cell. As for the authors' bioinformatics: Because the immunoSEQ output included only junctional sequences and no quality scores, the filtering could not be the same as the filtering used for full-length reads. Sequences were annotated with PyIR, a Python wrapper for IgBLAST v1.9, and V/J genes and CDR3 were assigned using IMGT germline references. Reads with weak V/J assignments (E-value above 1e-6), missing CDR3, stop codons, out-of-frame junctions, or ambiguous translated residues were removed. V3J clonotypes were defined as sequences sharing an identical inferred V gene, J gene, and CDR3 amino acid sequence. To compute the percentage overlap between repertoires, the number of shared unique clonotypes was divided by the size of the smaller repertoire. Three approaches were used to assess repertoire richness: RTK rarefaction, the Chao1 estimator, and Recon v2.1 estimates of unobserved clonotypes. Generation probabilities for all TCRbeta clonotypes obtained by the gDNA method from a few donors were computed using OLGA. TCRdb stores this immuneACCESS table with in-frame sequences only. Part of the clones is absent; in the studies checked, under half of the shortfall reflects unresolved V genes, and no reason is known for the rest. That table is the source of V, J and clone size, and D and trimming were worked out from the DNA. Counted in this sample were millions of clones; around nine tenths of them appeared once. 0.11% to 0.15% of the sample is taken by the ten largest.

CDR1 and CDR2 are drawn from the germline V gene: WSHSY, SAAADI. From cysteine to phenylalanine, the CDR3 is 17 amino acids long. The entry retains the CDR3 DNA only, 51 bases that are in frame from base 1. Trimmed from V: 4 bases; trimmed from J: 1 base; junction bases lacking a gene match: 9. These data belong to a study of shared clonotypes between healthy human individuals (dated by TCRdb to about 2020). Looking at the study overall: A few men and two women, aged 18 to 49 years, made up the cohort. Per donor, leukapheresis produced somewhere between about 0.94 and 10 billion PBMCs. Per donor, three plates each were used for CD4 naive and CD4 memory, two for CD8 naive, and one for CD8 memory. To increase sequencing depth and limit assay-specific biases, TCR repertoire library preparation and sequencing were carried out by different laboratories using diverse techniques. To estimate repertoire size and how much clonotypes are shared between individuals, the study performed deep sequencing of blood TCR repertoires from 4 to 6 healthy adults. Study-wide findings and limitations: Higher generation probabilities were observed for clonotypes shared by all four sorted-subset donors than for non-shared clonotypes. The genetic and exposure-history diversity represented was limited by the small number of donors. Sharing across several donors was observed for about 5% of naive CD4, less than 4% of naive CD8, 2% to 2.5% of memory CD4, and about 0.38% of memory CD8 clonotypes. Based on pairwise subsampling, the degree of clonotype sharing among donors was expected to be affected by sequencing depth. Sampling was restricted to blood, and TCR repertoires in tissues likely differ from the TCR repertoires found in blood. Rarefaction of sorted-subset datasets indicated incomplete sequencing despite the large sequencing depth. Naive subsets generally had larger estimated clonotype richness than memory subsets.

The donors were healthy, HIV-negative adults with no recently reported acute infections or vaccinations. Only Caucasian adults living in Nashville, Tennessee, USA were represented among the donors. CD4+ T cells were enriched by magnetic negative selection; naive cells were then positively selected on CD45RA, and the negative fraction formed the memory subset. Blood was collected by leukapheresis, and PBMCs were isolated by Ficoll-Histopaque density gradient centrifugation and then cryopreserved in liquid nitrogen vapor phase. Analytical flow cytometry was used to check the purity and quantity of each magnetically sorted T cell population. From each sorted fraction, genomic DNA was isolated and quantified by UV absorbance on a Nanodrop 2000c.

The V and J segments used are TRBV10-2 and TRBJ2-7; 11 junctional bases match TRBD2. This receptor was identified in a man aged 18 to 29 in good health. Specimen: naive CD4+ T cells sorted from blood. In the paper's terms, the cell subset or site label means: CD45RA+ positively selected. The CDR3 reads CASSGGVASGGSYEQYF. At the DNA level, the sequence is TGCGCCAGCAGTGGAGGCGTGGCTAGCGGGGGGTCCTACGAGCAGTACTTC.